The 8 T cell receptor beta chains given below trace back to one sample, sequenced in a study of cytomegalovirus exposure and HLA in healthy donors. The PCR contained 60 Vbeta and 13 Jbeta primers. Using immunoSEQ multiplex PCR, the repertoire was profiled, and TCRdb retains in-frame clones only, with some absent. The sample table sets out 100,000 or so clones. Sequencing was carried out using PBMCs. These receptors were collected from a woman aged 30 to 39 in good health and CMV-seronegative.

The chain is built from TRBV19 and TRBJ1-4; 9 positions agree with TRBD1. The CDR3 is 14 residues long. CDR1 and CDR2 (germline): LNHDA, SQIVND (reference sequence). V dropped 8 bases and J dropped 8; count of bases not matched to a gene: 9. CDR3: CASQPGQGREKLFF. The CDR3, as DNA: TGTGCCAGTCAACCGGGACAGGGACGGGAAAAACTGTTTTTT.

J is TRBJ1-4 and V is TRBV9; the D gene is possibly TRBD1 (5 bases). Per germline, CDR1 SGDLS and CDR2 YYNGEE. This CDR3 has 14 amino acids. Deletions cut 0 bases from V and 8 bases from J, with 11 bases between. CDR3 sequence: CASSVGQGVEKLFF. The CDR3 DNA follows: TGTGCCAGCAGCGTAGGTCAGGGCGTCGAAAAACTGTTTTTT.

The rearrangement uses TRBV27 and TRBJ1-4, with D possibly matching TRBD1 (6 bases). The germline V gene has CDR1 MNHEY and CDR2 SMNVEV (reference sequence). CDR3 size: 14 residues. Trimming left V 5 bases short and J 3 bases short, with 10 bases between. The CDR3 spells CASSADSPNEKLFF. CDR3 nucleotide sequence: TGTGCCAGCAGTGCGGACAGCCCTAATGAAAAACTGTTTTTT.

The chain is built from TRBV18 and TRBJ1-3; D possibly corresponds to TRBD1 (5 bases). The CDR3 runs 15 residues. Trimming stripped 3 bases from V and 4 bases from J, with 13 bases between. The V gene's germline CDR1 is KGHSH and CDR2 LQKENI. The DNA of the CDR3 is TGTGCCAGCTCACCTCGCCGGGGGGACGGAAACACCATATATTTT. It encodes CASSPRRGDGNTIYF.

The rearrangement uses TRBV25-1 and TRBJ1-6; the match to TRBD1 covers 9 bases. V was clipped by 4 bases and J by 10 bases; unmatched bases: 11. CDR3 length: 16 amino acids. Germline V gene data show CDR1 as MGHDK and CDR2 as SYGVNS. The CDR3 region is CASSAPGQGKGSPLHF. CDR3 coding DNA: TGTGCCAGCAGTGCTCCGGGACAGGGTAAAGGGTCACCCCTCCACTTT.

The chain uses TRBV15 and TRBJ2-3; 7 bases match TRBD1. The germline V gene encodes CDR1 LNHNV and CDR2 YYDKDF (reference sequence). The CDR3 totals 14 residues. Losses at the gene ends were 6 bases for V and 0 bases for J; bases not matched to a gene: 3. The CDR3 DNA reads TGTGCCACCAGGAGGGGACAGAGCACAGATACGCAGTATTTT. It codes for CATRRGQSTDTQYF.

J is TRBJ2-3 and V is TRBV7-9; TRBD2 agrees at 8 bases. The CDR3 is made up of 15 amino acids. V gave up 5 bases and J gave up 4 bases; unmatched junction bases: 8. From germline, CDR1 is SEHNR and CDR2 FQNEAQ (reference sequence). The CDR3 nucleotides are TGTGCCAGCAGCCGAATTCTAGCGGGTGCAGATACGCAGTATTTT. Translating it yields CASSRILAGADTQYF.

V gene TRBV30 combines with J gene TRBJ2-5; no clear D. The germline CDR1 and CDR2 sequences are GTSNPN and SVGIG (reference sequence). The CDR3 has 10 residues. Trimming pared 3 bases from V and 5 bases from J, leaving 4 bases between. The CDR3 DNA reads as TGTGCCTGGAGCCAGGAGACCCAGTACTTC. This sequence encodes CAWSQETQYF.